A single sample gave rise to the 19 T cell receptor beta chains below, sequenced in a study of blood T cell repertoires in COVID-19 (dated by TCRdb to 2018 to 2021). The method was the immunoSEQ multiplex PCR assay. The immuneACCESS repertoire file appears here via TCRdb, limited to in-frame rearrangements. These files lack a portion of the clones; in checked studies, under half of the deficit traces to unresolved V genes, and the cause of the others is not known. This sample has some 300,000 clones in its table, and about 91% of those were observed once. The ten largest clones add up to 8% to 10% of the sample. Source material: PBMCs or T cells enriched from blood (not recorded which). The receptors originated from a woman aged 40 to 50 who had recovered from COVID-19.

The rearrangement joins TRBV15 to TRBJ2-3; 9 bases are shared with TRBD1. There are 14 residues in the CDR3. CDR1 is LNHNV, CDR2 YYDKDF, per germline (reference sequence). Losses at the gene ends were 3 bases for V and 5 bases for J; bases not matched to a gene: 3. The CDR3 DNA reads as TGTGCCACCAGCAGGAACAGGGGGCAAGATACGCAGTATTTT. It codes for CATSRNRGQDTQYF. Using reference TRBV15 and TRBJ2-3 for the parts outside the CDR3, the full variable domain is DAMVIQNPRYQVTQFGKPVTLSCSQTLNHNVMYWYQQKSSQAPKLLFHYYDKDFNNEADTPDNFQSRRPNTSFCFLDIRSPGLGDTAMYLCATSRNRGQDTQYFGPGTRLTVL.

The CDR3 DNA is TGTGCCAGCAGCTTAGTAGAGCGGGGGGTGGGACAGTATTTT. It yields the protein CASSLVERGVGQYF. The chain is built from TRBV7-2 and TRBJ2-3; 9 bases align to TRBD2. This CDR3 region has 14 residues. Per the germline V gene, CDR1 is SGHTA and CDR2 is FQGNSA. V gave up 1 base and J gave up 12 bases; unmatched junction bases: 8.

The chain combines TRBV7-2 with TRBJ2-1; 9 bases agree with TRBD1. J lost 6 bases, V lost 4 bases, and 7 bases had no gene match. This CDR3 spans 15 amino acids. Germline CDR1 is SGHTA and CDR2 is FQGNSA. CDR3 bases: TGTGCCAGCAGCTCCCGGGACAGGGTAGGCAATGAGCAGTTCTTC. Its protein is CASSSRDRVGNEQFF.

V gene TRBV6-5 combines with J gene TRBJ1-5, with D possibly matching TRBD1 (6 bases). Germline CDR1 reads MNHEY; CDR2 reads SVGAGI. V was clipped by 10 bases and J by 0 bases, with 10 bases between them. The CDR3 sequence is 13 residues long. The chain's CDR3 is CATGQYSNQPQHF. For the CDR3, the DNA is TGTGCCACCGGACAGTATAGCAATCAGCCCCAGCATTTT.

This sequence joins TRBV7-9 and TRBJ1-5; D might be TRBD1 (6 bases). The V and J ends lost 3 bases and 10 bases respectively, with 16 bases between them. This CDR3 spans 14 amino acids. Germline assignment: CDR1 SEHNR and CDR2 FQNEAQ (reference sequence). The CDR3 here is CASSFPDSPGPQHF. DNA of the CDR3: TGTGCCAGCAGCTTCCCGGACAGCCCCGGCCCCCAGCATTTT.

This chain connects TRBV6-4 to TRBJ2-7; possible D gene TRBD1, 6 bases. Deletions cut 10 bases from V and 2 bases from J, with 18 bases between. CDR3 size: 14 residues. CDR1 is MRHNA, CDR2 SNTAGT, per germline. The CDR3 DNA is TGTGCCACCCCAGACAGGAGTTTACCCTACGAGCAGTACTTC. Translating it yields CATPDRSLPYEQYF.

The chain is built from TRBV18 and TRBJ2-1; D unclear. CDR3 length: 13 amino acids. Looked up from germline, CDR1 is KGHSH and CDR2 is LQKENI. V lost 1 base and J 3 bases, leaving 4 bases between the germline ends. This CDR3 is CASSPLSYNEQFF. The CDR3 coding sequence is TGTGCCAGCTCACCACTCAGCTACAATGAGCAGTTCTTC.

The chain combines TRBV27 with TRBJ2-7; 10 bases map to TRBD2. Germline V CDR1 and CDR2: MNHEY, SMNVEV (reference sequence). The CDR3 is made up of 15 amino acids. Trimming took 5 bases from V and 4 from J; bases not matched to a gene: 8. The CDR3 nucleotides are TGTGCCAGCAGTCTCACTAGCGGGGTACATTACGAGCAGTACTTC. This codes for CASSLTSGVHYEQYF.

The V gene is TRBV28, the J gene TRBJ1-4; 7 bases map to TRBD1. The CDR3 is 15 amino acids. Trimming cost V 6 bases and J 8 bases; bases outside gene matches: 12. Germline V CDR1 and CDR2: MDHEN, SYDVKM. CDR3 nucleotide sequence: TGTGCCAGCAGGGATCTGAGGGACAGAAGGGAAAAACTGTTTTTT. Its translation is CASRDLRDRREKLFF. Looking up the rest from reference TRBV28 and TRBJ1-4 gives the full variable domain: DVKVTQSSRYLVKRTGEKVFLECVQDMDHENMFWYRQDPGLGLRLIYFSYDVKMKEKGDIPEGYSVSREKKERFSLILESASTNQTSMYLCASRDLRDRREKLFFGSGTQLSVL.

The CDR3 nucleotides read TGTGCCAGCAGCTTAGTTTCGGGGGGCTGGTCACCCCTCCACTTT. Protein product: CASSLVSGGWSPLHF. The rearrangement uses TRBV7-3 and TRBJ1-6; D is possibly TRBD1 (6 bases). The CDR3 spans 15 residues. Trimming left V 2 bases short and J 10 bases short, with 15 bases between. Looked up from germline, CDR1 is SGHTA and CDR2 is FQGTGA.

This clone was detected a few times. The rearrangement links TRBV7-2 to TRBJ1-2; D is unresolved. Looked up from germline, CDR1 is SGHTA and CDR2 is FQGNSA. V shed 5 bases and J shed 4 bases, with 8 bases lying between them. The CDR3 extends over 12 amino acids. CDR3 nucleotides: TGTGCCAGCAGCCCATCTACCTATGGCTACACCTTC. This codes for CASSPSTYGYTF.

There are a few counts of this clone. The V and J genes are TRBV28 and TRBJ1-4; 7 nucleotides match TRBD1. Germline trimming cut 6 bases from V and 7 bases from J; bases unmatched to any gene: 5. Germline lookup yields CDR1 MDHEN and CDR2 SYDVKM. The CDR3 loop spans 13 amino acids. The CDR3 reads CASRAGGGEKLFF. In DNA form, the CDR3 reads TGTGCCAGCAGGGCAGGGGGTGGTGAAAAACTGTTTTTT. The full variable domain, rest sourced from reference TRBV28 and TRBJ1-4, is DVKVTQSSRYLVKRTGEKVFLECVQDMDHENMFWYRQDPGLGLRLIYFSYDVKMKEKGDIPEGYSVSREKKERFSLILESASTNQTSMYLCASRAGGGEKLFFGSGTQLSVL.

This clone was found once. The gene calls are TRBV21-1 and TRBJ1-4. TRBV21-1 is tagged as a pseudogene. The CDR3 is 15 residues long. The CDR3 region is CASSKAVLENEKLFF. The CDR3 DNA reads TGTGCCAGCAGCAAAGCAGTTTTGGAGAATGAAAAACTGTTTTTT.

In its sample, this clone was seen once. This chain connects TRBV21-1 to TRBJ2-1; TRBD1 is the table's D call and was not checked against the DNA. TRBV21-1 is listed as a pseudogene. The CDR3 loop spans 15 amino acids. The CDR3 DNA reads TGTGCCAGCAGAAACCGACAGTGGTCCTACAATGAGCAGTTCTTC. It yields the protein CASRNRQWSYNEQFF.

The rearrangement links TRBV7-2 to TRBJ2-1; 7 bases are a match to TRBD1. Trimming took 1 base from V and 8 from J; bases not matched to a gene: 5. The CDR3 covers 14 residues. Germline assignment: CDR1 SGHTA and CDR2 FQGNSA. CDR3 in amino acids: CASSLGQGFDEQFF. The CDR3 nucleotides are TGTGCCAGCAGCTTAGGACAGGGTTTCGATGAGCAGTTCTTC.

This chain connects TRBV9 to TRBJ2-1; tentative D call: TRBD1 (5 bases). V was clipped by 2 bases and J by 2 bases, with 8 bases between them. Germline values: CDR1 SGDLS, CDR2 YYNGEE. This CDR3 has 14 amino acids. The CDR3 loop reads CASSVGQTYNEQFF. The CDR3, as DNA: TGTGCCAGCAGCGTTGGACAAACCTACAATGAGCAGTTCTTC. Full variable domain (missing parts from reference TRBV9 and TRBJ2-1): DSGVTQTPKHLITATGQRVTLRCSPRSGDLSVYWYQQSLDQGLQFLIQYYNGEERAKGNILERFSAQQFPDLHSELNLSSLELGDSALYFCASSVGQTYNEQFFGPGTRLTVL.

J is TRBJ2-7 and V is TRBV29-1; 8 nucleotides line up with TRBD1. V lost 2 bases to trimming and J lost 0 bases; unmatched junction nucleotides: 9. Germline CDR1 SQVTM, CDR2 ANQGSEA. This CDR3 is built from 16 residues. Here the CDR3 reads CSVEPSGTGSSYEQYF. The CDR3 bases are TGCAGCGTTGAACCCTCCGGGACAGGTAGCTCCTACGAGCAGTACTTC.

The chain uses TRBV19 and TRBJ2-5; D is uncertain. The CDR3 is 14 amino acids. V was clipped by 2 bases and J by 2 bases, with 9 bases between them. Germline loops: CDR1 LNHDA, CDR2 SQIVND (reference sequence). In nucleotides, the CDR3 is TGTGCCAGTAGTATAACGCTCAGGCAAGAGACCCAGTACTTC. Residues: CASSITLRQETQYF.

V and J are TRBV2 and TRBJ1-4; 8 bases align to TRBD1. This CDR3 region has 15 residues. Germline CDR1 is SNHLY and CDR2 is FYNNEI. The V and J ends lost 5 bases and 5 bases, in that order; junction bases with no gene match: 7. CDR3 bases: TGTGCCAGCAGTCCCGACAGGGGATTAAATGAAAAACTGTTTTTT. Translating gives CASSPDRGLNEKLFF.